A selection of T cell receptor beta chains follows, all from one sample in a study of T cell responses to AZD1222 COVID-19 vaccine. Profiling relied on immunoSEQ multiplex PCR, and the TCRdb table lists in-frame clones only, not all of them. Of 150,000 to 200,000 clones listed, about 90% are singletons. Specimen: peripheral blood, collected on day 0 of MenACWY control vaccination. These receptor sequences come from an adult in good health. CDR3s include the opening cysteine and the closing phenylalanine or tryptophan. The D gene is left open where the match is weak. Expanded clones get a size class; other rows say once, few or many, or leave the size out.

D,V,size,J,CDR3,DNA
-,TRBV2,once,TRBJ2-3,CASRDQDTVLDTQYF,TGTGCCAGCCGAGACCAGGACACGGTTTTGGATACGCAGTATTTT
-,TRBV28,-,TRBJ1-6,CASSLARAGPSGPLHF,TGTGCCAGCAGTTTAGCACGGGCCGGGCCATCTGGACCCCTCCACTTT
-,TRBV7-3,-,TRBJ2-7,CASSLSGKDEQYF,TGTGCCAGCAGCTTAAGCGGGAAGGACGAGCAGTACTTC
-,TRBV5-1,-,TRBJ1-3,CASSQGHQAGNTIYF,TGCGCCAGCAGCCAGGGACATCAAGCTGGAAACACTATATATTTT
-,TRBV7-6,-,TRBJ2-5,CASSFTPGGAETQYF,TGTGCCAGCAGCTTTACCCCCGGGGGCGCAGAGACCCAGTACTTC
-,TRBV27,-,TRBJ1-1,CASSSPRGPGTEAFF,TGTGCCAGCAGTTCCCCCCGGGGCCCGGGGACTGAAGCTTTCTTT
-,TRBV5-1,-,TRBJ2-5,CASSVDSGETQYF,TGCGCCAGCAGCGTCGACAGCGGAGAGACCCAGTACTTC
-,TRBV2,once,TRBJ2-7,CASSEDNVLSYEQYF,TGTGCCAGCAGTGAAGACAACGTCCTCTCCTACGAGCAGTACTTC
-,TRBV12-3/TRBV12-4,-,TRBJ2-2,CASSFPTGELFF,TGTGCCAGCAGTTTTCCTACCGGGGAGCTGTTTTTT
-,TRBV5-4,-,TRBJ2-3,CASSLEVIEDTQYF,TGTGCCAGCAGCTTGGAGGTGATTGAAGATACGCAGTATTTT
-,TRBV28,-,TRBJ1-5,CAIARDLNQPQHF,TGTGCCATAGCCCGGGACCTTAATCAGCCCCAGCATTTT
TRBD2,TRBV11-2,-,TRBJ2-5,CASSSRLAGEPPQETQYF,TGTGCCAGCAGCTCACGCCTAGCGGGGGAACCCCCTCAAGAGACCCAGTACTTC
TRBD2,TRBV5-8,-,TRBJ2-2,CASSSGLASNTGELFF,TGTGCCAGCAGCTCGGGACTAGCGAGTAACACCGGGGAGCTGTTTTTT
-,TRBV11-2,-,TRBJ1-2,CASSLPFGYTF,TGTGCCAGCAGTTTACCCTTTGGCTACACCTTC
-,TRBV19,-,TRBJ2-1,CASSRQDRRFGEQFF,TGTGCCAGTAGTAGACAGGACCGGAGGTTCGGTGAGCAGTTCTTC